Shown below are 32 T cell receptor beta chains from a single sample sequenced in a study of CXCR3-negative and CXCR3-positive naive CD8 T cells. 5' RACE that incorporated UMI labels was used to prepare the TRB cDNA libraries. For each CDR3 protein, TCRdb gives one entry from its re-call of the 5' RACE reads, without DNA. Its table records over 80,000 distinct CDR3 sequences. The material sequenced was naive CXCR3- CD8+ T cells from blood. Subset: CD45RO-CCR7+CD27+CD95- naive CD8+ T cells lacking CXCR3 (TNR3-). All receptors come from a human donor in good health. Some clones in this sample may be carry-over from other donors' samples.

The chain recombines TRBV9 with TRBJ2-1; with no DNA, the TCRdb D assignment of TRBD1 cannot be verified. CDR1 is SGDLS, CDR2 YYNGEE, per germline. The CDR3 has 13 residues. The CDR3 reads CASSVAGGNEQFF. The whole variable domain, filled in from reference TRBV9 and TRBJ2-1, reads DSGVTQTPKHLITATGQRVTLRCSPRSGDLSVYWYQQSLDQGLQFLIQYYNGEERAKGNILERFSAQQFPDLHSELNLSSLELGDSALYFCASSVAGGNEQFFGPGTRLTVL.

J is TRBJ1-1 and V is TRBV6-2 or TRBV6-3. The CDR3 has 11 residues. Germline assignment: CDR1 MNHEY and CDR2 SVGEGT. The CDR3 sequence: CASSTTFEAFF.

This chain links TRBV6-1 with TRBJ2-3. Germline CDR1 is MNHNS and CDR2 is SASEGT. This CDR3 spans 11 amino acids. The CDR3 sequence: CASSDGEAQYF.

The gene calls are TRBV28 and TRBJ2-7; without DNA, the TCRdb call of TRBD1 cannot be checked. Germline values: CDR1 MDHEN, CDR2 SYDVKM. CDR3 length equals 15 residues. CDR3 amino acids: CASSLIGGGGYEQYF.

The chain has TRBV5-4 and TRBJ1-4. This CDR3 is built from 12 residues. Looked up from germline, CDR1 is SGHNT and CDR2 is YYREEE (reference sequence). CDR3 sequence: CASSPDGSSLFF.

The genes are TRBV6-2 or TRBV6-3 and TRBJ2-3; TCRdb returns TRBD1, unconfirmable since there is no DNA. The CDR3 runs to 15 residues. Germline loops: CDR1 MNHEY, CDR2 SVGEGT. CDR3 region: CASRYRGRGTDTQYF.

CDR3 amino acids: CASSLLGEEETQYF. The J gene is TRBJ2-5, the V gene TRBV5-1; with no DNA, the TCRdb D assignment of TRBD1 cannot be verified. The CDR3 consists of 14 residues. The germline V gene encodes CDR1 SGHRS and CDR2 YFSETQ.

The V gene is TRBV6-2 or TRBV6-3, the J gene TRBJ1-1; with no DNA, the TCRdb D assignment of TRBD1 cannot be verified. The CDR3 is made up of 12 amino acids. Germline values: CDR1 MNHEY, CDR2 SVGEGT. CDR3 sequence reads: CASSGGVTEAFF.

The chain carries TRBV7-2 and TRBJ2-7; TCRdb's assignment of TRBD2 cannot be checked, as there is no DNA. The CDR3 consists of 13 residues. Looked up from germline, CDR1 is SGHTA and CDR2 is FQGNSA. The CDR3 reads CASRASGGSEQYF.

The chain recombines TRBV3-1 with TRBJ2-3; the D call from TCRdb, TRBD2, cannot be confirmed without DNA. The CDR3 is 18 amino acids. In germline, CDR1 is LGHDT, CDR2 YNNKEL (reference sequence). The CDR3 protein is CASSQVTSGGPSTDTQYF.

This rearrangement joins TRBV6-5 to TRBJ2-1; TCRdb's D gene call, TRBD1, goes unchecked for lack of DNA. The CDR3 length is 14 residues. Germline CDR1 and CDR2: MNHEY and SVGAGI. The CDR3 loop is CASSSDPPHNEQFF.

The rearrangement uses TRBV2 and TRBJ2-1; TCRdb's D call of TRBD1 is untestable without DNA. The CDR3 spans 14 residues. Germline CDR1 and CDR2: SNHLY and FYNNEI. CDR3 loop: CASSAGQGLGEQFF.

This rearrangement joins TRBV7-2 to TRBJ1-1; TCRdb names TRBD1, which stays unverified in the absence of DNA. Germline lookup yields CDR1 SGHTA and CDR2 FQGNSA. The CDR3 extends over 14 amino acids. CDR3 sequence: CASSTPTENTEAFF.

CDR3 amino acids: CASSYQDRGNEQFF. V and J are TRBV6-5 and TRBJ2-1; TCRdb picks TRBD1, but there is no DNA to check that call. Germline V gene sequence: CDR1 MNHEY, CDR2 SVGAGI. The CDR3 length is 14 residues.

The rearrangement uses TRBV20-1 and TRBJ1-1; the TRBD1 assignment by TCRdb is unverifiable without DNA. This CDR3 has 17 residues. The germline V gene encodes CDR1 DFQATT and CDR2 SNEGSKA (reference sequence). The CDR3: CSVGGPVDRESNTEAFF.

Judged by frequency, this clonotype is medium-sized. This CDR3 is CSARPETGGHYEQYF. The rearrangement links TRBV20-1 to TRBJ2-7; with no DNA, the TCRdb D assignment of TRBD1 cannot be verified. CDR1 is DFQATT and CDR2 is SNEGSKA in the germline V gene (reference sequence). This CDR3 contains 15 residues.

This rearrangement joins TRBV7-9 to TRBJ2-1; there is no DNA to check the TCRdb D call of TRBD1. The germline V gene has CDR1 SEHNR and CDR2 FQNEAQ (reference sequence). This CDR3 is built from 16 residues. The CDR3 here is CASSPGGQATYNEQFF.

This chain links TRBV29-1 with TRBJ2-1. The CDR3 contains 12 residues. Germline loops: CDR1 SQVTM, CDR2 ANQGSEA. The CDR3 here is CSVVPKSNEQFF.

The rearrangement links TRBV12-3 or TRBV12-4 to TRBJ2-3; TCRdb gives TRBD2 as the D gene, but with no DNA this cannot be confirmed. The CDR3 extends over 17 amino acids. CDR3 sequence: CASSSTSGGSSTDTQYF.

The rearrangement links TRBV12-3 or TRBV12-4 to TRBJ2-7; the D gene TCRdb calls, TRBD1, cannot be checked with no DNA. The CDR3 length is 15 residues. This CDR3 reads CASSQTGTGTYEQYF.

The CDR3 region is CASSLTQGRTEAFF. V gene TRBV12-3 or TRBV12-4 combines with J gene TRBJ1-1. The CDR3 length is 14 residues.

This chain joins TRBV7-9 and TRBJ2-5. The germline V gene encodes CDR1 SEHNR and CDR2 FQNEAQ (reference sequence). The CDR3 sequence is 14 residues long. The CDR3 protein is CASSLGPPQETQYF.

The J gene is TRBJ1-1, the V gene TRBV12-3 or TRBV12-4; the D call of TRBD1 rests on TCRdb alone, since no DNA is present to check it. This CDR3 has 13 amino acids. The CDR3 sequence is CASKSAGVPEAFF.

Here the CDR3 reads CASSLRGTSGGIYEQYF. The chain has TRBV7-8 and TRBJ2-7; with no DNA, the TCRdb D assignment of TRBD2 cannot be verified. The CDR3 covers 17 residues. Germline V lookup: CDR1 SGHVS, CDR2 FQNEAQ.

The genes are TRBV29-1 and TRBJ2-3; TCRdb outputs TRBD2, but without DNA this stays unchecked. Looked up from germline, CDR1 is SQVTM and CDR2 is ANQGSEA. The CDR3 extends over 13 amino acids. CDR3 loop: CSVAGGGTDTQYF.

This rearrangement joins TRBV10-2 to TRBJ2-1; TCRdb proposes TRBD1, but this gene call is untestable without DNA. Germline-derived CDR1 and CDR2 are WSHSY and SAAADI. CDR3 size: 15 residues. CDR3 sequence: CASSADGGAYNEQFF.

The chain carries TRBV11-1 and TRBJ2-1; TCRdb indicates TRBD1, and absent DNA this call remains unverified. The germline CDR1 and CDR2 sequences are SGHAT and FQDESV (reference sequence). This CDR3 contains 19 residues. CDR3 amino acids: CASSLEDRTGFGVYNEQFF.

This chain joins TRBV10-2 and TRBJ2-3. The CDR3 is made up of 13 amino acids. Germline-derived CDR1 and CDR2 are WSHSY and SAAADI. Here the CDR3 reads CASIDLLESTQYF.

The rearrangement uses TRBV5-8 and TRBJ2-1; TCRdb returns TRBD1, unconfirmable since there is no DNA. Germline V gives CDR1 SGHTS, CDR2 YDEGEE. The CDR3 sequence is 16 residues long. The CDR3 is CASSPPGQGGHNEQFF. The variable domain in full, completed from reference TRBV5-8 and TRBJ2-1, reads EAGVTQSPTHLIKTRGQQATLRCSPISGHTSVYWYQQALGLGLQFLLWYDEGEERNRGNFPPRFSGRQFPNYSSELNVNALELEDSALYLCASSPPGQGGHNEQFFGPGTRLTVL.

The CDR3 spells CASQGAGQLTYEQYF. V usage is TRBV28 and J usage is TRBJ2-7; the D call from TCRdb, TRBD1, cannot be confirmed without DNA. The CDR3 totals 15 residues. The germline V gene has CDR1 MDHEN and CDR2 SYDVKM.

The V gene is TRBV5-6, the J gene TRBJ2-5. Germline CDR1 and CDR2: SGHDT and YYEEEE. The CDR3 is made up of 15 amino acids. The CDR3 protein is CASSLLSYLQETQYF.

The chain uses TRBV20-1 and TRBJ2-1; TCRdb's D call, TRBD1, is unchecked because there is no DNA. CDR3 length equals 15 residues. Germline CDR1 is DFQATT and CDR2 is SNEGSKA (reference sequence). The CDR3 sequence is CSARPRDSFFNEQFF.